Presented here are 9 T cell receptor beta chains from one specimen sequenced in a study of blood T cell repertoires in COVID-19 (dated by TCRdb to 2018 to 2020). The library was produced with the immunoSEQ multiplex PCR assay. Here the immuneACCESS table is served through TCRdb, limited to in-frame sequences with V and J called. Missing clones are a known gap in these copies; in checked studies unresolved V genes cover under half, and the rest lacks a known reason. The sample has 350,000 to 550,000 clones on record, over 75% of them singletons. 1% to 1.3% of the sample belongs to the ten largest clones. The sample was PBMCs or T cells enriched from blood (not recorded which). The receptors were sampled from a young man who had recovered from COVID-19.

The V and J genes are TRBV5-4 and TRBJ2-6; D remains ambiguous. The ends were cut back, 0 bases at V and 4 bases at J, with 8 bases in the middle. CDR3 length: 15 amino acids. Germline V lookup: CDR1 SGHNT, CDR2 YYREEE (reference sequence). The CDR3 region has the DNA TGTGCCAGCAGCTTGGGTAGTCCCGGGGCCAACGTCCTGACTTTC. This gives the protein CASSLGSPGANVLTF.

The chain employs TRBV6-5 and TRBJ1-5; D might be TRBD1 (6 bases). From germline, CDR1 is MNHEY and CDR2 SVGAGI. The V and J ends lost 8 bases and 5 bases respectively, with 7 bases between them. The CDR3 consists of 11 residues. In nucleotides, the CDR3 is TGTGCCAGCGAGGGGGATCAGCCCCAGCATTTT. Translating it yields CASEGDQPQHF.

V usage is TRBV28 and J usage is TRBJ2-7; TRBD2 matches at 13 bases. The CDR3 length is 17 residues. Per the germline V gene, CDR1 is MDHEN and CDR2 is SYDVKM. J gave up 7 bases and V 4 bases, and 13 bases lay outside the gene matches. The CDR3 here is CASSSSIRLAGGEEQYF. CDR3 bases: TGTGCCAGCAGTTCCTCTATCAGACTAGCGGGAGGTGAAGAGCAGTACTTC.

This clone was found a few times. The chain has TRBV19 and TRBJ2-1, with 7 bases that match TRBD1. The CDR3 spans 13 residues. The junction had 14 bases not matched to a gene; V was cut back by 6 bases and J by 15 bases. Germline V gene sequence: CDR1 LNHDA, CDR2 SQIVND (reference sequence). DNA of the CDR3: TGTGCCAGTAGGCGATTTGGACAGGAGGTGCCGTTCTTC. It encodes CASRRFGQEVPFF.

The genes are TRBV2 and TRBJ1-5; D unclear. CDR3 length: 17 amino acids. Germline lookup yields CDR1 SNHLY and CDR2 FYNNEI. Between the trimmed V and J ends, which lost 4 bases and 6 bases, there was a span of 22 bases. The CDR3 loop is CASSANFLNLRGQPQHF. CDR3 DNA: TGTGCCAGCAGTGCCAACTTCCTCAATCTCCGAGGTCAGCCCCAGCATTTT. Using reference TRBV2 and TRBJ1-5 for the parts outside the CDR3, the full variable domain is EPEVTQTPSHQVTQMGQEVILRCVPISNHLYFYWYRQILGQKVEFLVSFYNNEISEKSEIFDDQFSVERPDGSNFTLKIRSTKLEDSAMYFCASSANFLNLRGQPQHFGDGTRLSIL.

The chain uses TRBV7-8 and TRBJ2-1; 7 nucleotides agree with TRBD2. The CDR3 covers 15 residues. Germline trimming cut 4 bases from V and 3 bases from J; bases unmatched to any gene: 6. CDR1 and CDR2 (germline): SGHVS, FQNEAQ. The CDR3 protein is CASSSPGLYYNEQFF. The CDR3 DNA follows: TGTGCCAGCAGCTCACCGGGACTATACTACAATGAGCAGTTCTTC.

The rearrangement links TRBV19 to TRBJ2-1; 11 bases are a match to TRBD2. The V and J ends lost 5 bases and 3 bases, in that order; junction bases with no gene match: 12. The CDR3 totals 18 residues. Germline values: CDR1 LNHDA, CDR2 SQIVND (reference sequence). This CDR3 reads CASSLGSGLAGGYNEQFF. The DNA for the CDR3 is TGTGCCAGTAGTCTCGGCTCGGGGCTAGCGGGAGGCTACAATGAGCAGTTCTTC. The whole variable domain, filled in from reference TRBV19 and TRBJ2-1, reads DGGITQSPKYLFRKEGQNVTLSCEQNLNHDAMYWYRQDPGQGLRLIYYSQIVNDFQKGDIAEGYSVSREKKESFPLTVTSAQKNPTAFYLCASSLGSGLAGGYNEQFFGPGTRLTVL.

The chain couples TRBV28 to TRBJ2-4; 7 bases are shared with TRBD1. The V gene's germline CDR1 is MDHEN and CDR2 SYDVKM. Trimming cost V 5 bases and J 3 bases; bases outside gene matches: 4. The CDR3 runs 14 residues. The CDR3 DNA sequence: TGTGCCAGCAGTAACCGGGACAGCAAAAACATTCAGTACTTC. Translation: CASSNRDSKNIQYF.

The chain couples TRBV7-2 to TRBJ2-7; 12 bases fit TRBD2. CDR1 and CDR2 (germline): SGHTA, FQGNSA. This CDR3 has 15 residues. The J segment lost 1 base and the V segment lost 3 bases, leaving 1 base of the junction unmatched. The CDR3 reads CASSLGTSGSYEQYF. The CDR3 coding sequence is TGTGCCAGCAGCTTGGGGACTAGCGGGTCCTACGAGCAGTACTTC.